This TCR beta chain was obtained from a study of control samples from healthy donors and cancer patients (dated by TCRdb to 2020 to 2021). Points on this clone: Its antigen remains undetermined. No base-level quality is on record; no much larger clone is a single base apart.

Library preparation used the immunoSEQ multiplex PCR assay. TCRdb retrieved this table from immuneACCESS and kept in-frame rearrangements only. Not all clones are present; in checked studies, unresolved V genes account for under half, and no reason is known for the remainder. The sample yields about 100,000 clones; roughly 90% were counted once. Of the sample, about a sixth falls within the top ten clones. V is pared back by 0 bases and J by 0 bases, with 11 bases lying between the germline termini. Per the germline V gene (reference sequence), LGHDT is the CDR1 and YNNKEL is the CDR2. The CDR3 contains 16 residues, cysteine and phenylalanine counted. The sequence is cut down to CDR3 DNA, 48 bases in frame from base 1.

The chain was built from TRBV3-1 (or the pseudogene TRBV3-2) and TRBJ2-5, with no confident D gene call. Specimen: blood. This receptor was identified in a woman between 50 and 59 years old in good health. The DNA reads TGTGCCAGCAGCCAAGAGGTCAAACAGTACCAAGAGACCCAGTACTTC. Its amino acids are CASSQEVKQYQETQYF.